This note documents a single TCR beta chain sequence. This sample was taken from a study of blood T cell repertoires in COVID-19. Across the whole study: COVID-19 samples, acute and convalescent, were from the United States, Italy and Spain.

The V and J ends lost 3 bases and 4 bases, in that order; junction bases with no gene match: 4. Germline values: CDR1 LGHDT, CDR2 YNNKEL (reference sequence). The CDR3 is 15 residues long. Enrolled during active infection, Seattle patients were then followed longitudinally. In the authors' workflow: Amplification of reference gene primers provided the estimated nucleated cell counts. The table came from immunoSEQ multiplex PCR; TCRdb's copy has only in-frame clones and leaves some out. The V and J calls and clone size are taken from that table; D and trimming were inferred from the DNA. The sample has approximately 180,000 clones; over 75% are singletons.

This chain uses TRBV3-1 (or the pseudogene TRBV3-2) with TRBJ1-1; TRBD1 matches 11 bases. Sample: peripheral blood. The sequence came from a person aged 65 to 79 with COVID-19, enrolled during active disease. CDR3 DNA sequence: TGTGCCAGCAGCCAGGGACAGGGGGTCGGCACTGAAGCTTTCTTT. Its translation: CASSQGQGVGTEAFF.